One TCR beta chain is described in this entry. These data come from a study of long-term antiretroviral therapy in people with HIV. Per the germline V gene, CDR1 is MRHNA and CDR2 is SNTAGT. Trimming cost V 3 bases and J 5 bases, with 9 bases left between them. The CDR3 spans 13 residues. They ran version v3.0 of the immunoSEQ assay at survey level. Using immunoSEQ multiplex PCR, the repertoire was profiled, and TCRdb retains in-frame clones only, with some absent. The data contain 35,000 to 45,000 clones, approximately 85% of them seen just once; the ten biggest clones take up around 12%. The sample in question was unsorted PBMCs, obtained 0.3 years after starting antiretroviral therapy. The receptor's source is a man between 18 and 35 years old with HIV. The chain carries TRBV6-4 and TRBJ2-3, with D possibly being TRBD1 (5 bases). The CDR3 loop reads CASSEKGEDTQYF. The CDR3 DNA reads as TGTGCCAGCAGTGAGAAAGGGGAAGATACGCAGTATTTT.